Below are 10 T cell receptor beta chains sequenced from a single sample in a study of T cell clonotyping in hematopoietic cell transplantation (dated by TCRdb to the early 2020s). This sample's time point label indicates: recipient sample taken at acute GVHD onset. Library preparation employed the immunoSEQ multiplex PCR assay. Entries here come from immuneACCESS through TCRdb and include only in-frame sequences with V and J called. Some clones fail to appear in such tables; in the studies checked, an unresolved V gene covers under half of the shortfall, and the cause of the remainder is unknown. This sample comprises approximately 8,800 clones, more than 80% of them detected only once. 45% to 55% of the sample rests with the top ten. The sample here was PBMCs, taken at the time of graft-versus-host disease after allogeneic stem cell transplant. These receptors were taken from a male patient between 60 and 69 years old who had an allogeneic stem cell transplant from an unrelated donor, so the T cells may come from the graft donor. Some clones in this sample may be carry-over from other donors' samples.

This chain links TRBV7-2 with TRBJ2-2; possible D gene TRBD1, 6 bases. Trimming stripped 5 bases from V and 7 bases from J, with 20 bases between. Germline CDR1 is SGHTA and CDR2 is FQGNSA. This CDR3 comprises 16 residues. DNA of the CDR3: TGTGCCAGCAGCCTACGGAACAGGGCGGCCCACGGGGAGCTGTTTTTT. Encoded protein: CASSLRNRAAHGELFF.

The chain has TRBV5-8 and TRBJ1-1, with TRBD1 matching over 7 bases. The CDR3 totals 13 residues. Losses at the gene ends were 2 bases for V and 10 bases for J; bases not matched to a gene: 8. Looked up from germline, CDR1 is SGHTS and CDR2 is YDEGEE. Here the CDR3 reads CASSFGQGESAFF. CDR3 DNA sequence: TGTGCCAGCAGCTTTGGGCAGGGGGAATCAGCTTTCTTT.

This rearrangement joins TRBV5-1 to TRBJ1-3; 7 nucleotides agree with TRBD1. The germline V gene has CDR1 SGHRS and CDR2 YFSETQ. With 3 bases clipped from V and 2 bases from J, the junction kept 8 bases outside the gene matches. The CDR3 extends over 16 amino acids. The CDR3 here is CASSSNGQVPGNTIYF. As DNA, the CDR3 is TGCGCCAGCAGCTCCAACGGACAGGTTCCTGGAAACACCATATATTTT.

CDR3 amino acids: CASSQDVGSPSEQYF. CDR3 DNA sequence: TGCGCCAGCAGCCAAGATGTCGGCAGTCCGAGCGAGCAGTACTTC. The V gene is TRBV4-1, the J gene TRBJ2-7; D is uncertain. The CDR3 consists of 15 residues. The germline V gene encodes CDR1 MGHRA and CDR2 YSYEKL. Trimming left V 0 bases short and J 6 bases short, with 15 bases between.

This clone ranks as medium-sized. The V gene is TRBV9, the J gene TRBJ1-1; D ambiguous. The CDR3 has 14 residues. CDR1 SGDLS and CDR2 YYNGEE come from the germline V gene. V was cut by 0 bases and J by 1 base, with 7 bases left in between. CDR3 sequence (DNA): TGTGCCAGCAGCGTAGTGTCGAGGAACACTGAAGCTTTCTTT. It translates to CASSVVSRNTEAFF.

The CDR3 DNA is TGTGCCAGCAGTCGGGACTCCCAAGAGACCCAGTACTTC. This gives the protein CASSRDSQETQYF. The chain uses TRBV2 and TRBJ2-5; tentatively, D is TRBD2 (6 bases). The CDR3 covers 13 residues. Germline V gene data show CDR1 as SNHLY and CDR2 as FYNNEI. Trimming pared 5 bases from V and 1 base from J, leaving 8 bases between.

The V call is TRBV7-9, the J call TRBJ1-6; D is perhaps TRBD1 (5 bases). The CDR3 runs to 15 residues. CDR1 and CDR2 from the germline V gene are SEHNR and FQNEAQ (reference sequence). With 5 bases removed from V and 7 bases from J, the gap between germline ends came to 15 bases. The CDR3 DNA follows: TGTGCCAGCAGCCCCCCTGCGGCAGGGAATTCACCCCTCCACTTT. As protein: CASSPPAAGNSPLHF.

This clone qualifies as medium-sized (0.01 to 0.1%). The genes are TRBV27 and TRBJ1-2; 9 nucleotides match TRBD1. V was pared by 5 bases and J by 4 bases, with 8 bases of the junction left unmatched. CDR1 and CDR2 from the germline V gene are MNHEY and SMNVEV (reference sequence). There are 15 residues in the CDR3. CDR3 coding DNA: TGTGCCAGCAGTCCATCGACAGGGGGGACCTATGGCTACACCTTC. Its translation: CASSPSTGGTYGYTF.

The gene calls are TRBV30 and TRBJ2-7; D gene uncertain. The CDR3 covers 13 residues. Germline CDR1 GTSNPN, CDR2 SVGIG (reference sequence). Trimming removed 3 bases from V and 0 bases from J, with 9 bases in between. The CDR3 region is CAWSLWSSYEQYF. Written as DNA, the CDR3 is TGTGCCTGGAGCCTTTGGAGCTCCTACGAGCAGTACTTC.

This sequence joins TRBV14 and TRBJ2-7, with TRBD2 as a possible D gene (6 bases). This CDR3 is 14 amino acids long. Germline V lookup: CDR1 SGHDN, CDR2 FVKESK. Between the trimmed V and J ends, which lost 5 bases and 7 bases, there was a span of 18 bases. The CDR3 bases are TGTGCCAGCAGCGGAGGGACGGTGTTACGGGAGCAGTACTTC. This gives the protein CASSGGTVLREQYF.